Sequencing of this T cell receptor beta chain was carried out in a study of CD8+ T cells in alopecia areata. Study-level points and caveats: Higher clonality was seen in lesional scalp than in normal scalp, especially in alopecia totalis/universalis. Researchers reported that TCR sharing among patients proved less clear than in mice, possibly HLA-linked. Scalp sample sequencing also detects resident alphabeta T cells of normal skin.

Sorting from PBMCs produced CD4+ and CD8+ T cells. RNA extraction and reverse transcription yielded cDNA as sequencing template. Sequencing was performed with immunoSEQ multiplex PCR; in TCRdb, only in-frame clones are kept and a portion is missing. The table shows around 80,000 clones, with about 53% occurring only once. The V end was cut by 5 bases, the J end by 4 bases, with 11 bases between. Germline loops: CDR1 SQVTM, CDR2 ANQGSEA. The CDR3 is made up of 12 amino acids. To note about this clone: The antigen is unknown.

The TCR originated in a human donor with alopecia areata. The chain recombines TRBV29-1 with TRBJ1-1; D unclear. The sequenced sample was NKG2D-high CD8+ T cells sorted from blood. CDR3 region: CSVSGDGTEAFF. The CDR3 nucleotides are TGCAGCGTTTCCGGGGATGGCACTGAAGCTTTCTTT. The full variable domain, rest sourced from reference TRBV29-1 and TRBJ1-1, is SAVISQKPSRDICQRGTSLTIQCQVDSQVTMMFWYRQQPGQSLTLIATANQGSEATYESGFVIDKFPISRPNLTFSTLTVSNMSPEDSSIYLCSVSGDGTEAFFGQGTRLTVV.